The 8 T cell receptor beta chains below come from one sample, sequenced in a study of T-cell reconstitution after alpha-beta-depleted transplantation in children (dated by TCRdb to the mid-2010s). Preparation of the library involved PCR. Data came from an Illumina HiSeq 2500. Molecular barcoding was employed in the preparation of TCR libraries, with unique molecular identifiers being used to normalize TCRbeta repertoire quantification. In TCRdb, the public reads were trimmed at Q25 with fastp and aligned with MiXCR, with productive beta chains retained. Identical CDR3 proteins give one entry, which carries the most common genes and DNA. In this sample the table shows about 870,000 distinct CDR3 sequences, 15% to 20% of which occur a single time. The ten top clones hold around 5% of the sample. The treatment or condition label, as the study defines it: allogeneic hematopoietic cell transplantation with graft depleted of TCRalphabeta T cells and CD19 B cells.

Sample: PBMCs, mostly from graft donor cells, taken 360 days after TCRalphabeta/CD19-depleted stem cell transplant. The origin of the receptors is a male patient between 10 and 17 years old who had a stem cell transplant for acute lymphoblastic leukemia, so the T cells may come from the graft donor.

This clonotype was counted between two and nine times. The CDR3 protein is CASSRSGISSYEQYF. As DNA, the CDR3 is TGTGCCAGCAGTCGAAGCGGGATTAGCTCCTACGAGCAGTACTTC. The V call is TRBV6-1, the J call TRBJ2-7; 7 bases are shared with TRBD2. V lost 5 bases and J lost 0; bases outside the gene matches: 7. The V gene's germline CDR1 is MNHNS and CDR2 SASEGT. This CDR3 has 15 residues.

With regard to this clonotype: One end of the junction varies from germline; a read error may be responsible. The V gene is TRBV5-1, the J gene TRBJ2-1; no definite D call. The CDR3 is 16 amino acids. The germline V gene has CDR1 SGHRS and CDR2 YFSETQ. The CDR3 nucleotides are TGCGCCAACAGCCCCCGCGTTTCGAGCTCCTACAATGAGCAGTTCTTC. It yields the protein CANSPRVSSSYNEQFF.

The rearrangement joins TRBV11-1 to TRBJ2-7; 11 bases match TRBD1. CDR3 length equals 19 residues. CDR1 SGHAT and CDR2 FQDESV come from the germline V gene (reference sequence). The J segment lost 2 bases and the V segment lost 3 bases, leaving 15 bases of the junction unmatched. The CDR3 spells CASSFRTGGLELRAYEQYF. CDR3 coding DNA: TGTGCCAGCAGCTTTAGGACAGGGGGCCTAGAGTTACGAGCCTACGAGCAGTACTTC.

V gene TRBV2 combines with J gene TRBJ2-3; tentative D call: TRBD2 (6 bases). Between the trimmed V and J ends, which lost 0 bases and 2 bases, there was a span of 15 bases. The CDR3 loop spans 17 amino acids. The germline V gene has CDR1 SNHLY and CDR2 FYNNEI. This chain's CDR3 is CASSEAIGTSITDTQYF. DNA for the CDR3: TGTGCCAGCAGTGAAGCAATCGGGACTTCGATCACAGATACGCAGTATTTT.

This clonotype was seen a few times. The rearrangement joins TRBV29-1 to TRBJ2-1; unclear D gene. The CDR3 has 12 residues. Germline CDR1 reads SQVTM; CDR2 reads ANQGSEA. Trimming removed 1 base at V and 7 bases at J, with 8 bases between. The CDR3 here is CSVEALRNEQFF. DNA for the CDR3: TGCAGCGTTGAAGCGTTGAGGAATGAGCAGTTCTTC.

In its sample, this clonotype was seen a few times. The chain combines TRBV10-3 with TRBJ2-7; D unclear. Germline CDR1 reads ENHRY; CDR2 reads SYGVKD. Trimming pared 6 bases from V and 5 bases from J, leaving 8 bases between. The CDR3 runs 11 residues. CDR3 loop: CAIRGGDEQYF. The CDR3 DNA reads TGTGCCATCAGGGGCGGAGACGAGCAGTACTTC.

This rearrangement joins TRBV10-3 to TRBJ1-3; no reliable D call. The CDR3 is 14 amino acids. CDR1 and CDR2 (germline): ENHRY, SYGVKD. Trimming took off 6 bases at V and 2 bases at J, with 11 bases between the two ends. CDR3 loop: CAISQELAGNTIYF. The CDR3 DNA reads as TGTGCCATCAGCCAGGAGCTTGCTGGAAACACCATATATTTT.

This clonotype has at least ten counts. This CDR3 is CASSAGLAGVYEQFF. CDR3 DNA: TGTGCCAGCAGCGCCGGACTAGCGGGAGTGTATGAGCAGTTCTTC. The V and J genes are TRBV5-6 and TRBJ2-1, with 13 bases matching TRBD2. V lost 4 bases to trimming and J lost 8 bases; unmatched junction nucleotides: 6. The CDR3 has 15 amino acids. CDR1 and CDR2 from the germline V gene are SGHDT and YYEEEE.